These 10 T cell receptor beta chains were all obtained from the same sample, sequenced in a study of T cells in women clearing cervical HPV infection. Sequenced by immunoSEQ multiplex PCR; TCRdb stores in-frame clones only, minus some. Its clone listing holds 15,000 to 20,000 clones. Sequenced sample: blood buffy coat. These receptors were taken from a woman aged 18 to 69 with a cervical HPV16 infection that either progressed to CIN3+ or cleared (not recorded which).

Comments on this clone: Sequencing ends 3 residues short of the CDR3 end; the germline J gene provides the rest. This sequence joins TRBV30 and TRBJ2-3; 8 nucleotides agree with TRBD2. Germline values: CDR1 GTSNPN, CDR2 SVGIG (reference sequence). This CDR3 spans 13 amino acids. The DNA read from the CDR3 is TGTGCCCGGTCGGGGGGGCGGCGGGAGACG. Amino acids: CARSGGRRET. The full CDR3 sequence reads CARSGGRRETQYF.

In the case of this clone: Coverage ceases 3 residues before the CDR3 finishes, and the germline J gene fills in the end. This chain connects TRBV7-2 to TRBJ2-3; possibly TRBD1 for D (6 bases). The CDR3 is 15 amino acids. Germline V gene data show CDR1 as SGHTA and CDR2 as FQGNSA. The sequenced part of the CDR3 DNA is TGTGCCAGCAGCCCGGGACCAGGGGACCAAGAGACG. The encoded protein is CASSPGPGDQET. The whole CDR3 sequence reads CASSPGPGDQETQYF.

Notes on this clone: The observed sequence ends 3 residues before the CDR3 terminus, with the missing tail filled in from the germline J gene. V and J are TRBV6-1 and TRBJ1-1; D gene unclear. The germline CDR1 and CDR2 sequences are MNHNS and SASEGT. The CDR3 runs to 11 residues. Trimming cost V 4 bases and J 6 bases, with 6 bases left between them. CDR3 DNA (partial): TGTGCCAGCAGTGTGGGCCCTGAA. This encodes CASSVGPE. The full CDR3 is CASSVGPEAFF.

In regard to this clone: The CDR3 extends 3 residues past the end of the read, so its final part is completed from the germline J gene. The chain uses TRBV19 and TRBJ2-3; a weak D match, TRBD1 (5 bases). The V end was cut by 3 bases, the J end by 4 bases, with 11 bases between. The germline CDR1 and CDR2 sequences are LNHDA and SQIVND (reference sequence). The CDR3 runs to 14 residues. CDR3 DNA (partial): TGTGCCAGTAGTATTCGCAGGGTACCAGATACG. Amino acids: CASSIRRVPDT. The full CDR3 is CASSIRRVPDTQYF.

Comment on this clone: With the read ending 3 residues before the CDR3 end, the germline J gene is used to fill in that end. This sequence joins TRBV7-2 and TRBJ1-2; TRBD1 is a possible D gene (5 bases). Per germline, CDR1 SGHTA and CDR2 FQGNSA. This CDR3 comprises 15 residues. The CDR3 sequence: CASSFEGGGSYDYTF. The DNA read from the CDR3 is TGTGCCAGCAGCTTTGAGGGCGGGGGATCCTACGAC. The full variable domain, rest sourced from reference TRBV7-2 and TRBJ1-2, is GAGVSQSPSNKVTEKGKDVELRCDPISGHTALYWYRQSLGQGLEFLIYFQGNSAPDKSGLPSDRFSAERTGGSVSTLTIQRTQQEDSAVYLCASSFEGGGSYDYTFGSGTRLTVV.

As to this clone: The observed sequence ends 3 residues before the CDR3 terminus, with the missing tail filled in from the germline J gene. The V and J genes are TRBV30 and TRBJ1-6, with a possible D match to TRBD1 (5 bases). V lost 5 bases, J lost 9 bases, and 14 bases lay in between. The CDR3 is made up of 13 amino acids. Germline V gives CDR1 GTSNPN, CDR2 SVGIG (reference sequence). This chain's CDR3 is CAWRPGVSSPLHF. Incomplete CDR3 DNA: TGTGCCTGGCGCCCGGGGGTGAGTTCACCC.

This clone is called medium-sized based on its frequency. The read comes to an end 3 residues before the CDR3 does, leaving the germline J gene to fill in the end. The rearrangement links TRBV5-6 to TRBJ2-5; D unclear. This CDR3 is built from 13 residues. V was cut by 0 bases and J by 0 bases, with 3 bases left in between. Per the germline V gene, CDR1 is SGHDT and CDR2 is YYEEEE. CDR3: CASSLDNQETQYF. Incomplete CDR3 DNA: TGTGCCAGCAGCTTGGACAACCAAGAGACC.

About this clone: The CDR3 is cut off 3 residues early in the read; its end comes from the germline J gene. The V gene is TRBV19, the J gene TRBJ2-7, with 7 positions matching TRBD1. This CDR3 has 14 amino acids. V lost 4 bases, J lost 3 bases, and 6 bases stayed unmatched. In germline, CDR1 is LNHDA, CDR2 SQIVND (reference sequence). CDR3 bases read: TGTGCCAGTAGTAGGAGACAGGGTTTCTACGAG. It yields the protein CASSRRQGFYE. The full CDR3 reads CASSRRQGFYEQYF.

Points on this clone: Sequencing ends 3 residues short of the CDR3 end; the germline J gene provides the rest. This rearrangement joins TRBV6-1 to TRBJ2-3; the match to TRBD2 covers 7 bases. The CDR3 has 16 amino acids. Germline V gene sequence: CDR1 MNHNS, CDR2 SASEGT. CDR3 protein: CASSEEASGYQETQYF. Partial CDR3 DNA: TGTGCCAGCAGTGAAGAAGCTAGCGGATACCAAGAGACG.

A note on this clone: The CDR3 is cut off 3 residues early in the read; its end comes from the germline J gene. This sequence joins TRBV5-1 and TRBJ2-3; 8 bases are a match to TRBD2. V trimming: 4 bases; J trimming: 4 bases; junction bases outside the gene matches: 5. The CDR3 length is 14 residues. Germline-derived CDR1 and CDR2 are SGHRS and YFSETQ. The sequenced part of the CDR3 DNA is TGCGCCAGCAGCGCAGATAGCGGGGCAGATACG. Residues: CASSADSGADT. The CDR3 in full is CASSADSGADTQYF.